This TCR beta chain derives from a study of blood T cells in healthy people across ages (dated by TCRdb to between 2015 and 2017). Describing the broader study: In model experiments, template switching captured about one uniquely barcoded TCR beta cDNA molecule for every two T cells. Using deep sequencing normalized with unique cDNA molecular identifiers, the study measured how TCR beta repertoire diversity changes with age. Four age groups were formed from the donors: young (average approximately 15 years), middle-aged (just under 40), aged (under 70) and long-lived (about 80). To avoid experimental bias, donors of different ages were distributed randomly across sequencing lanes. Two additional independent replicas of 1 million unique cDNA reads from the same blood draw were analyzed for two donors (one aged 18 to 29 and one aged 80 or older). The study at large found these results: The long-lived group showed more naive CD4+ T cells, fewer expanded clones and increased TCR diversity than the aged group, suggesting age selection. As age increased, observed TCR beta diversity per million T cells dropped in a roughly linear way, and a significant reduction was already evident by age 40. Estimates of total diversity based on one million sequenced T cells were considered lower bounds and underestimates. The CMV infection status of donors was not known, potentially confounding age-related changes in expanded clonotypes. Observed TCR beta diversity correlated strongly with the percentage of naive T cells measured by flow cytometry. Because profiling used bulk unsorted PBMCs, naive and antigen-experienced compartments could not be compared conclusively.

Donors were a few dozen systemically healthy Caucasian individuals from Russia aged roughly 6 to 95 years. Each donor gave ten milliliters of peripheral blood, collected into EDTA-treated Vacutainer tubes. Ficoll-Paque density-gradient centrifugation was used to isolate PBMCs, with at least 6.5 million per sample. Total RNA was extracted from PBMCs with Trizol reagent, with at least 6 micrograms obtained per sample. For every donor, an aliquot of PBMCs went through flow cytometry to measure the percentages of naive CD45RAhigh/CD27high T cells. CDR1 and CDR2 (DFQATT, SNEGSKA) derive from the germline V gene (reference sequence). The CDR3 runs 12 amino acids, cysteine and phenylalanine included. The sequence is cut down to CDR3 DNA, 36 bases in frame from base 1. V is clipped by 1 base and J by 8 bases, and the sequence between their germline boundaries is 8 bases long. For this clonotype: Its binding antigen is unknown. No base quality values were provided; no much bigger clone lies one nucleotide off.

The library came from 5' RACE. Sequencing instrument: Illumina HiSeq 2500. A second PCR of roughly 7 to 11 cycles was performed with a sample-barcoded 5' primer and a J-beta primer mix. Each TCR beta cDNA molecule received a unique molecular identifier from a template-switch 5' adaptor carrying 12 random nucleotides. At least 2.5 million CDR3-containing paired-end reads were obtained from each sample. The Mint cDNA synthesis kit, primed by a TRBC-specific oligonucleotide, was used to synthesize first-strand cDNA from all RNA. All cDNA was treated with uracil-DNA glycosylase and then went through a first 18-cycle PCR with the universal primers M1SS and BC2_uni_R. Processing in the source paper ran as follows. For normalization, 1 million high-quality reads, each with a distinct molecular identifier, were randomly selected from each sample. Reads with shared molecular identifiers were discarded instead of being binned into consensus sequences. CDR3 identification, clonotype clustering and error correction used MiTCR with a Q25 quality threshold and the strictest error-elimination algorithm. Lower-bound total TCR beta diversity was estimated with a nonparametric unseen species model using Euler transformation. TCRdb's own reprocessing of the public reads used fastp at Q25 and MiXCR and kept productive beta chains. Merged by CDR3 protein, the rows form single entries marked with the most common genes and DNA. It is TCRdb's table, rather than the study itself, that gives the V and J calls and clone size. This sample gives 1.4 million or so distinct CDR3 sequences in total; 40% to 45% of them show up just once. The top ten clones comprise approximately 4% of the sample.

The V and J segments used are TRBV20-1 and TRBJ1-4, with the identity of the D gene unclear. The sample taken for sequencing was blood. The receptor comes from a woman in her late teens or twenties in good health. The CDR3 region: CSARGQIEKLFF. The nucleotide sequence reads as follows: TGCAGTGCTAGAGGGCAGATCGAAAAACTGTTTTTT.